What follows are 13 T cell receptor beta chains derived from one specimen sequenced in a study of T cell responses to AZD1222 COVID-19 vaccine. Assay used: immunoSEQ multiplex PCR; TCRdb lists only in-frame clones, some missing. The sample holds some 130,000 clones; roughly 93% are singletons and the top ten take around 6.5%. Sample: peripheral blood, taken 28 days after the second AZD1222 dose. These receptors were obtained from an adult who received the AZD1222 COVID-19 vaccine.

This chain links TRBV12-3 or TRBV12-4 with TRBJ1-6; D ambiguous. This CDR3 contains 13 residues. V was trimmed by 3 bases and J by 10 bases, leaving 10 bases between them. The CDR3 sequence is CASSLGRGSPLHF. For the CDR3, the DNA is TGTGCCAGCAGTTTGGGCAGAGGGTCACCCCTCCACTTT.

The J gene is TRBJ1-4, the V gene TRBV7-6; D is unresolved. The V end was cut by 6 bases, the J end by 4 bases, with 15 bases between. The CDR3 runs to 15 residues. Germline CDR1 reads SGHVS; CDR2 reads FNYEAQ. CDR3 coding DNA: TGTGCCAGCAGTCCCCGGGCAGGCCTTAATGAAAAACTGTTTTTT. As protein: CASSPRAGLNEKLFF. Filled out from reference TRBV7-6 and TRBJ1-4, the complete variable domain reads GAGVSQSPRYKVTKRGQDVALRCDPISGHVSLYWYRQALGQGPEFLTYFNYEAQQDKSGLPNDRFSAERPEGSISTLTIQRTEQRDSAMYRCASSPRAGLNEKLFFGSGTQLSVL.

The CDR3 here is CASSLSPQPDTQYF. The CDR3 DNA follows: TGTGCCAGCAGTTTATCTCCCCAGCCAGATACGCAGTATTTT. This chain joins TRBV27 and TRBJ2-3; D ambiguous. The CDR3 has 14 amino acids. V was shortened by 0 bases and J by 4 bases, with 8 bases between the two germline ends. Germline CDR1 is MNHEY and CDR2 is SMNVEV (reference sequence).

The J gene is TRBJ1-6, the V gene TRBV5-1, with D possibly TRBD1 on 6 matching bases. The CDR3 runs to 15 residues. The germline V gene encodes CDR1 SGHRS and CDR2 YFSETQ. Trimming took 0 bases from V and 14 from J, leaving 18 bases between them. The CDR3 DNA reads TGCGCCAGCAGCTTGGCCTCCGGGGGGGCAGTATCCCTCCACTTT. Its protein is CASSLASGGAVSLHF.

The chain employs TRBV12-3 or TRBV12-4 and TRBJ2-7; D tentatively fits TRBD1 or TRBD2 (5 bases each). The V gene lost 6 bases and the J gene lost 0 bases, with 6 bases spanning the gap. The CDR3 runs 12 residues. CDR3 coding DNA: TGTGCCAGCAGGAGGGGCTCCTACGAGCAGTACTTC. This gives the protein CASRRGSYEQYF.

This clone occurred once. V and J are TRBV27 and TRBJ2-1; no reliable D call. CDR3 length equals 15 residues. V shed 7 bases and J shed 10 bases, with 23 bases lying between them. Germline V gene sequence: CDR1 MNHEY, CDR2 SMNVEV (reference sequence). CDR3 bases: TGTGCCAGCAATCCCCTGGCGCAGTCCCGATCCGAGCAGTTCTTC. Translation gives CASNPLAQSRSEQFF.

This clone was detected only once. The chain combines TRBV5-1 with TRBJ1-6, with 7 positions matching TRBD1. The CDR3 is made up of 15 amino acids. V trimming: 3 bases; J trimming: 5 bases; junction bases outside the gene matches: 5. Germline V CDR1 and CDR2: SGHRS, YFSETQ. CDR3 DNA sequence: TGCGCCAGCAGCTCGGGAACAGGGGATAATTCACCCCTCCACTTT. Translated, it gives CASSSGTGDNSPLHF.

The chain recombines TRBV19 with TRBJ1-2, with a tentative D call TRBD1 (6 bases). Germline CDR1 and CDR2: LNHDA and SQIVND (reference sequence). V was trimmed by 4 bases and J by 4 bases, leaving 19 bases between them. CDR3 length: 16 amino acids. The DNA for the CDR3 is TGTGCCAGTAGTACACGACAGGACCTACTCTCCTATGGCTACACCTTC. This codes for CASSTRQDLLSYGYTF.

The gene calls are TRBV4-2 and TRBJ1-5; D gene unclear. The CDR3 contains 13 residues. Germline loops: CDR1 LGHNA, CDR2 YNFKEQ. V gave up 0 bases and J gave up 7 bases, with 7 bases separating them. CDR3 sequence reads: CASSQDTGQPQHF. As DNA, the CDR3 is TGTGCCAGCAGCCAAGATACGGGGCAGCCCCAGCATTTT.

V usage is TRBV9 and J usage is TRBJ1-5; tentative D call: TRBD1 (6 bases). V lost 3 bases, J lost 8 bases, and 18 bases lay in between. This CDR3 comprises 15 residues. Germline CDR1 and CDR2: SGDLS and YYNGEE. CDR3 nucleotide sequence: TGTGCCAGCAGCGAGTTTACGGGGGCCGGCGAGCCCCAGCATTTT. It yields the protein CASSEFTGAGEPQHF.

CDR3 sequence: CASSQLWRGDYGYTF. The CDR3 DNA reads as TGTGCCAGCAGTCAGCTGTGGCGAGGCGACTATGGCTACACCTTC. The chain joins TRBV6-2 or TRBV6-3 to TRBJ1-2; D is unresolved. The ends were cut back, 5 bases at V and 3 bases at J, with 16 bases in the middle. CDR1 and CDR2 (germline): MNHEY, SVGEGT. The CDR3 is made up of 15 amino acids.

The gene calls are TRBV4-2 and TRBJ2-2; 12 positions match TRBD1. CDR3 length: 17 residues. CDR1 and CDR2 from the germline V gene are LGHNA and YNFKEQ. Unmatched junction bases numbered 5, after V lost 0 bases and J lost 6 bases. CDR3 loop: CASSQDEGTGGAGELFF. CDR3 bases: TGTGCCAGCAGCCAAGATGAGGGGACAGGGGGCGCCGGGGAGCTGTTTTTT.

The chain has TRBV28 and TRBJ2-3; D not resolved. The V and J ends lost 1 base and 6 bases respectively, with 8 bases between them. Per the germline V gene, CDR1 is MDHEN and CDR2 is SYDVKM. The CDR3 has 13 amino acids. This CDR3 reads CASSLSAADTQYF. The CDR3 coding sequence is TGTGCCAGCAGTTTATCGGCAGCCGATACGCAGTATTTT.